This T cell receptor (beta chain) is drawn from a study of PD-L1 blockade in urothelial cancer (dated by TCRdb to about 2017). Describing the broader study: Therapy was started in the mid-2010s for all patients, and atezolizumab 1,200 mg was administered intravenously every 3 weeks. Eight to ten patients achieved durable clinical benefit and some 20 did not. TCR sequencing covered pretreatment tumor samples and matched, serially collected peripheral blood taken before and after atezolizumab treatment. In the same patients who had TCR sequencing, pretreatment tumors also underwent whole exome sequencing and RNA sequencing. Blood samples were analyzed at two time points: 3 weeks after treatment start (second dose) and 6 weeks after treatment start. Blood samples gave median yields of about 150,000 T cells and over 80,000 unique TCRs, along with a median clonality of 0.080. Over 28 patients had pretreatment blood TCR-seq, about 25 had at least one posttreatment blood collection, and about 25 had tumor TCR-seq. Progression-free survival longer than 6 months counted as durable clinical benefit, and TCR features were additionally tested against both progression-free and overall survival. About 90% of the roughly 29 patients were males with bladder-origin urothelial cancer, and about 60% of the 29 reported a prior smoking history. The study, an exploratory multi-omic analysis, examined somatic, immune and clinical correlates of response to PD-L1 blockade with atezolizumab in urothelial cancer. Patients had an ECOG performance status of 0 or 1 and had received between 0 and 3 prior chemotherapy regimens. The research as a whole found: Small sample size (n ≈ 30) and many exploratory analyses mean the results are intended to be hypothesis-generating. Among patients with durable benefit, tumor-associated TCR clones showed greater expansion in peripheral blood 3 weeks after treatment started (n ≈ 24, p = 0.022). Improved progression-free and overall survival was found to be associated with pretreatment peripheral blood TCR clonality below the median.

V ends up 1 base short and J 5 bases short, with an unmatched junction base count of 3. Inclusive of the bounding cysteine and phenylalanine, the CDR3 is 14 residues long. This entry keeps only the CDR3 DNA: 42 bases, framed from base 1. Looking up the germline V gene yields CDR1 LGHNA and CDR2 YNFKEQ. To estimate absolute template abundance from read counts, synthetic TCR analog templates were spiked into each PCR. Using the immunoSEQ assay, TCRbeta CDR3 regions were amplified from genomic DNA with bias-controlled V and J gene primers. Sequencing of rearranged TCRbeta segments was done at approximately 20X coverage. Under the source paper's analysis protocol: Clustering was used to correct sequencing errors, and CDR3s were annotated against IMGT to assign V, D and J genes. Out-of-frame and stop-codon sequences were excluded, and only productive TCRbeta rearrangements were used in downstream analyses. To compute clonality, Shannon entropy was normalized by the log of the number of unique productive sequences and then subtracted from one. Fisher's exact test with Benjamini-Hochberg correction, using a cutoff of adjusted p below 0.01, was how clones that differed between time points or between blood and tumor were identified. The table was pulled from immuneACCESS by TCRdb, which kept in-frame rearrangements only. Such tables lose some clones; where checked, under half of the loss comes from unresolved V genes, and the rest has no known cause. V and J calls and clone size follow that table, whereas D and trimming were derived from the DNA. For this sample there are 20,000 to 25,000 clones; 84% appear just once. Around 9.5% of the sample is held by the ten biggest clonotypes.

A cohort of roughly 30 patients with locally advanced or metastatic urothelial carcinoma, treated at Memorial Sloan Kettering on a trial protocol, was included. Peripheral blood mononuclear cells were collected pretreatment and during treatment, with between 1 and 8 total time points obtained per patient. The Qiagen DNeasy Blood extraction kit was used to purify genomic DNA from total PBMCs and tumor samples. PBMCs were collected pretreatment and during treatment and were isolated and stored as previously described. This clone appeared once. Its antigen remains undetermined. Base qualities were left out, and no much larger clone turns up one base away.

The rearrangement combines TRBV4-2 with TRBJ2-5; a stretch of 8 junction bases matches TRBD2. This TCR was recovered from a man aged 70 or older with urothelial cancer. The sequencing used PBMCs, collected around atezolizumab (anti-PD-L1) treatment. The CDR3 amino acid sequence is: CASSQVSGVETQYF. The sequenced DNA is TGTGCCAGCAGCCAAGTTAGCGGGGTTGAGACCCAGTACTTC.